A selection of T cell receptor beta chains follows, all from one sample in a study of cytomegalovirus exposure and HLA in healthy donors. The repertoire was sequenced with immunoSEQ multiplex PCR; TCRdb's copy has only in-frame clones and lacks some. This table has about 160,000 clones, approximately 90% appearing once. Material for sequencing was PBMCs. These receptors all come from a woman aged 30 to 39 in good health and CMV-seronegative. CDR3s include the opening cysteine and the closing phenylalanine or tryptophan. Fields, in order: clone size, J gene, CDR3 length, D gene, V gene, CDR3 DNA, CDR3 protein. D genes are given only for firm matches. Clone size appears in some rows only: once, few, many, or a class for an expanded clone.

abundance: NA
j_gene: TRBJ2-7
len: 14
d_gene: NA
v_gene: TRBV4-3
CDR3nt: TGCGCCAGCAGCCAAGTCTATGGTAGCTACGAGCAGTACTTC
CDR3aa: CASSQVYGSYEQYF

abundance: NA
j_gene: TRBJ2-1
len: 15
d_gene: NA
v_gene: TRBV5-4
CDR3nt: TGTGCCAGCAGCTTGTTTGCGAGCTCCTACAATGAGCAGTTCTTC
CDR3aa: CASSLFASSYNEQFF

abundance: NA
j_gene: TRBJ1-4
len: 15
d_gene: TRBD1
v_gene: TRBV18
CDR3nt: TGTGCCAGCTCACCAGGAGGACAGGGGGGTGAAAAACTGTTTTTT
CDR3aa: CASSPGGQGGEKLFF

abundance: NA
j_gene: TRBJ1-2
len: 13
d_gene: TRBD1
v_gene: TRBV10-3
CDR3nt: TGTGCCATCAGCCAAGACAGGGTACAGGGCTACACCTTC
CDR3aa: CAISQDRVQGYTF

abundance: NA
j_gene: TRBJ2-3
len: 13
d_gene: TRBD2
v_gene: TRBV2
CDR3nt: TGTGCCAGCCTAGCGGGGGGCACAGATACGCAGTATTTT
CDR3aa: CASLAGGTDTQYF

abundance: once
j_gene: TRBJ1-5
len: 15
d_gene: NA
v_gene: TRBV7-8
CDR3nt: TGTGCCAGCAGCTTTGGAGGGCAGAGCAATCAGCCCCAGCATTTT
CDR3aa: CASSFGGQSNQPQHF

abundance: NA
j_gene: TRBJ2-3
len: 16
d_gene: TRBD2
v_gene: TRBV2
CDR3nt: TGTGCCAGCAGTGATGTTAGCGGGGGAGACACAGATACGCAGTATTTT
CDR3aa: CASSDVSGGDTDTQYF

abundance: NA
j_gene: TRBJ2-5
len: 13
d_gene: TRBD1
v_gene: TRBV28
CDR3nt: TGTGCCAGCAGGGTTGGCAGGGGGCAGACCCAGTACTTC
CDR3aa: CASRVGRGQTQYF

abundance: NA
j_gene: TRBJ1-1
len: 15
d_gene: NA
v_gene: TRBV6-6
CDR3nt: TGTGCCAGCAGTTACCTAGGCCCCGGGAACACTGAAGCTTTCTTT
CDR3aa: CASSYLGPGNTEAFF

abundance: NA
j_gene: TRBJ2-2
len: 18
d_gene: TRBD2
v_gene: TRBV5-1
CDR3nt: TGCGCCAGCAGCGCCGGACTAGCGGGGGGAGCGAACACCGGGGAGCTGTTTTTT
CDR3aa: CASSAGLAGGANTGELFF

abundance: few
j_gene: TRBJ1-6
len: 15
d_gene: NA
v_gene: TRBV18
CDR3nt: TGTGCCAGCTCGGCTTGGGACATTAAAAATTCACCCCTCCACTTT
CDR3aa: CASSAWDIKNSPLHF

abundance: NA
j_gene: TRBJ2-7
len: 13
d_gene: NA
v_gene: TRBV7-9
CDR3nt: TGTGCCAGCACCCCGATCGTAGCCTACGAGCAGTACTTC
CDR3aa: CASTPIVAYEQYF

abundance: NA
j_gene: TRBJ2-7
len: 15
d_gene: NA
v_gene: TRBV7-9
CDR3nt: TGTGCCAGCAGCTCCAGACAGGAACATCCCTACGAGCAGTACTTC
CDR3aa: CASSSRQEHPYEQYF

abundance: NA
j_gene: TRBJ2-7
len: 15
d_gene: TRBD2
v_gene: TRBV7-9
CDR3nt: TGTGCCAGCAGCTTAGGGGATACTAGCGGATACGAGCAGTACTTC
CDR3aa: CASSLGDTSGYEQYF

abundance: NA
j_gene: TRBJ1-2
len: 14
d_gene: TRBD1
v_gene: TRBV7-9
CDR3nt: TGTGCCAGCAGCTTGTACAGGGGTGTCGGTGGCTACACCTTC
CDR3aa: CASSLYRGVGGYTF

abundance: NA
j_gene: TRBJ1-2
len: 14
d_gene: NA
v_gene: TRBV5-1
CDR3nt: TGCGCCAGCAGCAACTCCTTAGACATGTATGGCTACACCTTC
CDR3aa: CASSNSLDMYGYTF

abundance: NA
j_gene: TRBJ1-4
len: 14
d_gene: NA
v_gene: TRBV28
CDR3nt: TGTGCCAGCAGTTTCGGGGTCCGGGGTGAAAAACTGTTTTTT
CDR3aa: CASSFGVRGEKLFF

abundance: NA
j_gene: TRBJ1-1
len: 14
d_gene: NA
v_gene: TRBV5-6
CDR3nt: TGTGCCAGCAGCTTAAGGGGCGGATCGGCTGAAGCTTTCTTT
CDR3aa: CASSLRGGSAEAFF

abundance: NA
j_gene: TRBJ1-4
len: 23
d_gene: TRBD1
v_gene: TRBV15
CDR3nt: TGTGCCACCAGCAGAGACCCCATAAAGGAACCGACAGGGTCGTGGTCAACTAATGAAAAACTGTTTTTT
CDR3aa: CATSRDPIKEPTGSWSTNEKLFF

abundance: NA
j_gene: TRBJ2-3
len: 18
d_gene: TRBD2
v_gene: TRBV5-1
CDR3nt: TGCGCCAGCAGCTTGGAAGGGGGACTAGCGGGAGGGACAGATACGCAGTATTTT
CDR3aa: CASSLEGGLAGGTDTQYF

abundance: NA
j_gene: TRBJ1-2
len: 14
d_gene: NA
v_gene: TRBV5-6
CDR3nt: TGTGCCAGCAGCGCGGGGACTGGGAACTATGGCTACACCTTC
CDR3aa: CASSAGTGNYGYTF

abundance: NA
j_gene: TRBJ2-5
len: 15
d_gene: NA
v_gene: TRBV27
CDR3nt: TGTGCCAGCATAGAGTGGAACGGCGGCAAAGAGACCCAGTACTTC
CDR3aa: CASIEWNGGKETQYF

abundance: once
j_gene: TRBJ2-5
len: 13
d_gene: TRBD2
v_gene: TRBV9
CDR3nt: TGTGCCAGCAGCGTCGGGGGGGAAGAGACCCAGTACTTC
CDR3aa: CASSVGGEETQYF

abundance: NA
j_gene: TRBJ2-3
len: 18
d_gene: TRBD2
v_gene: TRBV10-2
CDR3nt: TGCGCCAGCAGTGAGTTGCGGGGGGGCTACGTGGGCACAGATACGCAGTATTTT
CDR3aa: CASSELRGGYVGTDTQYF

abundance: NA
j_gene: TRBJ2-1
len: 14
d_gene: NA
v_gene: TRBV11-2
CDR3nt: TGTGCCAGCAGCCCTACGACTGGTTACAATGAGCAGTTCTTC
CDR3aa: CASSPTTGYNEQFF

abundance: NA
j_gene: TRBJ2-3
len: 17
d_gene: TRBD2
v_gene: TRBV11-2
CDR3nt: TGTGCCAGCAGCTTAGGAGCGGGGGGGCGGGGCACAGATACGCAGTATTTT
CDR3aa: CASSLGAGGRGTDTQYF

abundance: NA
j_gene: TRBJ2-7
len: 13
d_gene: NA
v_gene: TRBV5-4
CDR3nt: TGTGCCAGCAGCTTCGGGGTGGAGTACGAGCAGTACTTC
CDR3aa: CASSFGVEYEQYF

abundance: NA
j_gene: TRBJ2-5
len: 15
d_gene: TRBD2
v_gene: TRBV7-2
CDR3nt: TGTGCCAGCAGCTTAGTGGGGGGGGGACAAGAGACCCAGTACTTC
CDR3aa: CASSLVGGGQETQYF

abundance: NA
j_gene: TRBJ2-7
len: 13
d_gene: NA
v_gene: TRBV7-8
CDR3nt: TGTGCCAGCAGCCCCGCCGGCTCCTACGAGCAGTACTTC
CDR3aa: CASSPAGSYEQYF

abundance: NA
j_gene: TRBJ1-1
len: 17
d_gene: NA
v_gene: TRBV21-1
CDR3nt: TGTGCCAGCAGATTCATCTCACGACAGGGATCTGACACTGAAGCTTTCTTT
CDR3aa: CASRFISRQGSDTEAFF

abundance: NA
j_gene: TRBJ1-2
len: 15
d_gene: TRBD1
v_gene: TRBV25-1
CDR3nt: TGTGCCAGCAGCGATCCGGGACAGGGGCACTATGGCTACACCTTC
CDR3aa: CASSDPGQGHYGYTF

abundance: NA
j_gene: TRBJ2-7
len: 14
d_gene: NA
v_gene: TRBV14
CDR3nt: TGTGCCAGCAGCCAGGCTGGGGGGTTTGGCGAGCAGTACTTC
CDR3aa: CASSQAGGFGEQYF

abundance: NA
j_gene: TRBJ1-2
len: 15
d_gene: TRBD1
v_gene: TRBV5-5
CDR3nt: TGTGCCAGCAGCCCTCCTTTGGACAGGGGCTATGGCTACACCTTC
CDR3aa: CASSPPLDRGYGYTF

abundance: few
j_gene: TRBJ2-3
len: 12
d_gene: NA
v_gene: TRBV30
CDR3nt: TGTGCCTGGCGGGAATTCACAGATACGCAGTATTTT
CDR3aa: CAWREFTDTQYF

abundance: NA
j_gene: TRBJ2-3
len: 15
d_gene: TRBD2
v_gene: TRBV9
CDR3nt: TGTGCCAGCAGCTCGCGGGGGGATCGCACAGATACGCAGTATTTT
CDR3aa: CASSSRGDRTDTQYF

abundance: NA
j_gene: TRBJ2-2
len: 16
d_gene: TRBD1
v_gene: TRBV5-1
CDR3nt: TGCGCCAGCAGCTTGGGGACAGGGGGCTGGACCGGGGAGCTGTTTTTT
CDR3aa: CASSLGTGGWTGELFF

abundance: NA
j_gene: TRBJ1-1
len: 15
d_gene: NA
v_gene: TRBV18
CDR3nt: TGTGCCAGCTCACCGGAACAGACGAGAGACACTGAAGCTTTCTTT
CDR3aa: CASSPEQTRDTEAFF

abundance: few
j_gene: TRBJ2-5
len: 13
d_gene: TRBD2
v_gene: TRBV30
CDR3nt: TGTGCCTGGAGTTTAGCGGGAGTTGAGACCCAGTACTTC
CDR3aa: CAWSLAGVETQYF

abundance: once
j_gene: TRBJ2-5
len: 15
d_gene: TRBD2
v_gene: TRBV19
CDR3nt: TGTGCCAGCAAGGGACTAGCGGGAGCGAGGGAGACCCAGTACTTC
CDR3aa: CASKGLAGARETQYF

abundance: NA
j_gene: TRBJ2-5
len: 15
d_gene: TRBD1
v_gene: TRBV6-5
CDR3nt: TGTGCCAGCAGTTACTCGTCAGGGGGCCGGGAGACCCAGTACTTC
CDR3aa: CASSYSSGGRETQYF

abundance: NA
j_gene: TRBJ1-1
len: 14
d_gene: NA
v_gene: TRBV6-1
CDR3nt: TGTGCCAGCAGTGGAGACACCGGGGGGACTGAAGCTTTCTTT
CDR3aa: CASSGDTGGTEAFF

abundance: NA
j_gene: TRBJ1-5
len: 15
d_gene: NA
v_gene: TRBV2
CDR3nt: TGTGCCAGCAGCGTACCGGACAGTTTAAATCAGCCCCAGCATTTT
CDR3aa: CASSVPDSLNQPQHF

abundance: NA
j_gene: TRBJ1-2
len: 15
d_gene: NA
v_gene: TRBV2
CDR3nt: TGTGCCAGCAGTGAAGCGGCAATCACAACCTATGGCTACACCTTC
CDR3aa: CASSEAAITTYGYTF

abundance: NA
j_gene: TRBJ1-3
len: 15
d_gene: TRBD1
v_gene: TRBV28
CDR3nt: TGTGCCAGCAGTCAGACAGGGACCTCTGGAAACACCATATATTTT
CDR3aa: CASSQTGTSGNTIYF

abundance: NA
j_gene: TRBJ1-3
len: 15
d_gene: NA
v_gene: TRBV9
CDR3nt: TGTGCCAGCAGCGTAACACAGGGTTCTGGAAACACCATATATTTT
CDR3aa: CASSVTQGSGNTIYF

abundance: NA
j_gene: TRBJ1-4
len: 12
d_gene: NA
v_gene: TRBV19
CDR3nt: TGTGCCAGTAGTATAAGAGGCTTGTTGCTGTTTTTT
CDR3aa: CASSIRGLLLFF

abundance: NA
j_gene: TRBJ2-6
len: 18
d_gene: NA
v_gene: TRBV19
CDR3nt: TGTGCCAGTAACGGGGTACGGGACACCCGCTCTGGGGCCAACGTCCTGACTTTC
CDR3aa: CASNGVRDTRSGANVLTF

abundance: NA
j_gene: TRBJ2-7
len: 13
d_gene: TRBD2
v_gene: TRBV7-7
CDR3nt: TGTGCCAGCAGCTCCGGGGGGGCGAACGAGCAGTACTTC
CDR3aa: CASSSGGANEQYF

abundance: once
j_gene: TRBJ1-2
len: 15
d_gene: NA
v_gene: TRBV6-4
CDR3nt: TGTGCCAGCAGTGAATCGCCACAGTTTAACTATGGCTACACCTTC
CDR3aa: CASSESPQFNYGYTF

abundance: once
j_gene: TRBJ2-7
len: 13
d_gene: TRBD2
v_gene: TRBV29-1
CDR3nt: TGCAGCGTTGAGGGGGGGATTGGCTACGAGCAGTACTTC
CDR3aa: CSVEGGIGYEQYF

abundance: NA
j_gene: TRBJ2-1
len: 14
d_gene: TRBD1
v_gene: TRBV13
CDR3nt: TGTGCCAGCAGCCTGACAGGGGGCTACAATGAGCAGTTCTTC
CDR3aa: CASSLTGGYNEQFF

abundance: NA
j_gene: TRBJ2-7
len: 14
d_gene: TRBD1
v_gene: TRBV7-9
CDR3nt: TGTGCCAGCACCCGGGACAGGGGAATCTACGAGCAGTACTTC
CDR3aa: CASTRDRGIYEQYF

abundance: NA
j_gene: TRBJ2-7
len: 9
d_gene: NA
v_gene: TRBV7-6
CDR3nt: TGTGCCCGGGGGTACGAGCAGTACTTC
CDR3aa: CARGYEQYF

abundance: NA
j_gene: TRBJ1-3
len: 15
d_gene: NA
v_gene: TRBV18
CDR3nt: TGTGCCAGCTCACCAATTGATAGCTCTGGAAACACCATATATTTT
CDR3aa: CASSPIDSSGNTIYF

abundance: NA
j_gene: TRBJ2-6
len: 18
d_gene: NA
v_gene: TRBV21-1
CDR3nt: TGTGCCAGCGCCCCCGACGGGGGTTCTCCCTCTGGGGCCAACGTCCTGACTTTC
CDR3aa: CASAPDGGSPSGANVLTF

abundance: NA
j_gene: TRBJ2-3
len: 13
d_gene: NA
v_gene: TRBV11-2
CDR3nt: TGTGCCAGCAGCTTAGCACAAGGGGGTACGCAGTATTTT
CDR3aa: CASSLAQGGTQYF

abundance: NA
j_gene: TRBJ1-2
len: 13
d_gene: TRBD1
v_gene: TRBV5-1
CDR3nt: TGCGCCAGCAGCTCGGGACAGTACTATGGCTACACCTTC
CDR3aa: CASSSGQYYGYTF